Following are 8 T cell receptor beta chains from one sample sequenced in a study of T cell repertoires in cytomegalovirus infection. Their antigens remain unidentified. TCRdb re-derived calls from the reads in MiXCR, one entry per CDR3 protein. The data contain 140,000 to 150,000 distinct CDR3 sequences, roughly a third of them singletons. Sequencing used CD8+ T cells from cultured PBMCs, obtained from culture after CMV antigen stimulation. Receptors were obtained from a human donor in good health (CMV status not recorded). Some clones in this sample may be carry-over from other donors' samples.

The chain combines TRBV12-3 or TRBV12-4 with TRBJ2-1; no clear D. The CDR3 spans 12 residues. The V gene lost 6 bases and the J gene lost 3 bases, with 6 bases spanning the gap. CDR3 residues: CASRTFYNEQFF. DNA for the CDR3: TGTGCCAGCAGAACTTTCTACAATGAGCAGTTCTTC.

The rearrangement joins TRBV7-8 to TRBJ2-7; D uncertain. The CDR3 is 14 residues long. Trimming pared 2 bases from V and 3 bases from J, leaving 11 bases between. The germline CDR1 and CDR2 sequences are SGHVS and FQNEAQ. The CDR3 region is CASSLRLPFYEQYF. The CDR3 nucleotides are TGTGCCAGCAGCTTACGTTTACCATTCTACGAGCAGTACTTC.

The rearrangement joins TRBV6-6 to TRBJ1-1; unclear D gene. Germline assignment: CDR1 MNHNY and CDR2 SVGAGI (reference sequence). V was clipped by 8 bases and J by 0 bases, with 7 bases between them. CDR3 length: 12 amino acids. The CDR3 DNA sequence: TGTGCCAGCCGTAGCATGAACACTGAAGCTTTCTTT. It specifies CASRSMNTEAFF.

This clonotype occurred a few times. The chain couples TRBV19 to TRBJ2-1, with TRBD2 matching 8 bases. Unmatched junction bases numbered 7, after V lost 3 bases and J lost 0 bases. The CDR3 spans 17 residues. CDR1 and CDR2 from the germline V gene are LNHDA and SQIVND (reference sequence). The CDR3 nucleotides are TGTGCCAGTAGTATTTTAGAGCGGGGGCTCTCCTACAATGAGCAGTTCTTC. Translation: CASSILERGLSYNEQFF.

This clonotype was found many times. The chain couples TRBV11-2 to TRBJ2-3; the match to TRBD2 covers 12 bases. CDR1 is SGHAT and CDR2 is FQNNGV in the germline V gene. CDR3 size: 18 residues. V shed 4 bases and J 0 bases; nucleotides not matched to a gene: 8. The CDR3 nucleotides are TGTGCCAGCAGCTCGCGACTAGCGGGGGCCTCTAGCACAGATACGCAGTATTTT. Its translation is CASSSRLAGASSTDTQYF.

This clonotype has more than one count but fewer than ten. V and J are TRBV12-3 or TRBV12-4 and TRBJ1-1, with D perhaps TRBD1 (6 bases). With 5 bases removed from V and 5 bases from J, the gap between germline ends came to 15 bases. This CDR3 has 14 amino acids. The CDR3 region is CASSPQGRGTEAFF. In DNA form, the CDR3 reads TGTGCCAGCAGTCCACAGGGTAGGGGAACTGAAGCTTTCTTT.

The chain carries TRBV27 and TRBJ2-3, with D tentatively TRBD1 (6 bases). V lost 3 bases to trimming and J lost 1 base, with 11 bases between them. CDR3 length: 15 amino acids. Germline V lookup: CDR1 MNHEY, CDR2 SMNVEV (reference sequence). In nucleotides, the CDR3 is TGTGCCAGCAGTTTCCCCAAGGGGGGCACAGATACGCAGTATTTT. Its translation: CASSFPKGGTDTQYF.

The chain has TRBV2 and TRBJ2-3; TRBD2 agrees at 12 bases. The CDR3 length is 16 residues. Germline CDR1 SNHLY, CDR2 FYNNEI. Trimming cost V 3 bases and J 7 bases; bases outside gene matches: 8. CDR3 in amino acids: CASSDGSSGGAYTQYF. The CDR3 coding sequence is TGTGCCAGCAGTGATGGGTCTAGCGGGGGGGCTTATACGCAGTATTTT.